A selection of T cell receptor beta chains follows, all from one sample in a study of human T cells and chemical hapten exposure. TCRdb reprocessed the RACE reads via MiXCR and lists one record per CDR3 protein. The sample consists of some 330,000 distinct CDR3 sequences, about 5% of them appearing once. Here the sequenced sample was whole blood, taken in connection with sensitization to the hapten diphenylcyclopropenone (DPC). These receptors originate from a woman aged 18-30 years with alopecia areata. Some clones in this sample may be carry-over from other donors' samples. The CDR3 runs from the conserved cysteine through the conserved F or W. A D gene is named only where the DNA matches it firmly. Not all rows give a size; the values are once, few, many and, for expanded clones, a class.

clone size | D gene | J gene | V gene | CDR3 DNA | CDR3 protein
many | TRBD1 | TRBJ2-1 | TRBV29-1 | TGCAGCGTCCAGGACAGGGGGTCCTACAATGAGCAGTTCTTC | CSVQDRGSYNEQFF
NA | NA | TRBJ1-4 | TRBV12-3/TRBV12-4 | TGTGCCAGCAGCTGGGACCCTAATGAAAAACTGTTTTTT | CASSWDPNEKLFF
few | NA | TRBJ1-5 | TRBV16 | TGTGCCAGCAGCCAAAGGCAGGGGAATCAGCCCCAGCATTTT | CASSQRQGNQPQHF
few | TRBD2 | TRBJ2-1 | TRBV12-3/TRBV12-4 | TGTGCCAGCAGTTCTTGGACTAGCGCCAGTAATGAGCAGTTCTTC | CASSSWTSASNEQFF
few | TRBD1 | TRBJ2-7 | TRBV20-1 | TGCAGTGCCCCGGGACAGGCCACCTACGAGCAGTACTTC | CSAPGQATYEQYF
few | NA | TRBJ2-2 | TRBV24-1 | TGTGCCACCAGTGATGGCCGGAGAGACACCGGGGAGCTGTTTTTT | CATSDGRRDTGELFF
many | TRBD1 | TRBJ2-5 | TRBV2 | TGTGCCAGCCTCTGGCGGGACAGGGGGCGAGAGACCCAGTACTTC | CASLWRDRGRETQYF
NA | TRBD2 | TRBJ2-3 | TRBV7-8 | TGTGCCAGCAGGAGAAGCAGGGTGCGGGAGCACACAGATACGCAGTATTTT | CASRRSRVREHTDTQYF
NA | NA | TRBJ1-1 | TRBV20-1 | TGCAGTGCTAGCTACTTCCAGGGGACTGAAGCTTTCTTT | CSASYFQGTEAFF
many | TRBD1 | TRBJ1-4 | TRBV5-1 | TGCGCCAGCAGCTCCGGACAGGGGGGGACAACTAATGAAAAACTGTTTTTT | CASSSGQGGTTNEKLFF
NA | NA | TRBJ2-4 | TRBV5-1 | TGCGCCAGCAGCGGCAACTTGGACGGACAGCAAAACATGCAGTACTTC | CASSGNLDGQQNMQYF
many | TRBD1 | TRBJ1-1 | TRBV11-1 | TGTGCCAGCAGCTTGGGACAGGGCTTTTTGAACACTGAAGCTTTCTTT | CASSLGQGFLNTEAFF
many | TRBD1 | TRBJ2-7 | TRBV6-5 | TGTGCCAGCGTTAGGGGGCCTGGATACTACGAGCAGTACTTC | CASVRGPGYYEQYF
few | NA | TRBJ2-1 | TRBV5-1 | TGCGCCAGCAGCTCCCAGGTCCGTGAGCAGTTCTTC | CASSSQVREQFF
NA | TRBD2 | TRBJ2-3 | TRBV29-1 | TGCAGCGTTGAAGGGGTAGCGGGGGGGCATTCCGATACGCAGTATTTT | CSVEGVAGGHSDTQYF
NA | NA | TRBJ1-3 | TRBV12-5 | TGTGCTAGTGGTTTTTGGACAGAGGACGTCCTGAGAAACACCATATATTTT | CASGFWTEDVLRNTIYF
many | NA | TRBJ2-7 | TRBV20-1 | TGCAGTGCTATCGACAGCCACTACGAGCAGTACTTC | CSAIDSHYEQYF
NA | NA | TRBJ1-1 | TRBV4-2 | TGTGCCAGCAGCCAAGGATCAGGCGAAGCTTTCTTT | CASSQGSGEAFF
many | NA | TRBJ2-5 | TRBV27 | TGTGCCAGCAGTTCCGGTCAGGTAGCTAGGACCCAGTACTTC | CASSSGQVARTQYF
NA | NA | TRBJ2-7 | TRBV13 | TGTGCCAGCAGCCCAGGGACTTTCTCCTACGAGCAGTACTTC | CASSPGTFSYEQYF
NA | TRBD1 | TRBJ2-2 | TRBV20-1 | TGCAGTGCTAGGAGAGGGGGCCTGGACACCGGGGAGCTGTTTTTT | CSARRGGLDTGELFF
many | NA | TRBJ2-3 | TRBV10-2 | TGCGCCAGCAGTGAGAGCGGCCGCACAGATACGCAGTATTTT | CASSESGRTDTQYF
many | TRBD2 | TRBJ2-1 | TRBV3-1 | TGTGCCAGCAGGGACAACACCCTAGCGGGGGGGAGGAATGAGCAGTTCTTC | CASRDNTLAGGRNEQFF
few | NA | TRBJ1-3 | TRBV15 | TGTGCCACCAGCAGAGGCCGTGGAAACACCATATATTTT | CATSRGRGNTIYF
many | NA | TRBJ2-2 | TRBV5-5 | TGTGCCAGCAGCTTTCCCGGATACTTGAACACCGGGGAGCTGTTTTTT | CASSFPGYLNTGELFF
few | TRBD1 | TRBJ2-1 | TRBV4-3 | TGCGCCAGCAGCTACGGGACAGGGGGCCCCGGTGAGCAGTTCTTC | CASSYGTGGPGEQFF
NA | NA | TRBJ1-2 | TRBV6-6 | TGTGCCAGCAGTGACAGTGTAGAATATGGCTACACCTTC | CASSDSVEYGYTF
NA | NA | TRBJ1-5 | TRBV6-1 | TGTGCCAGCAGTGTAGGTCGAGGGGCTTATCAGCCCCAGCATTTT | CASSVGRGAYQPQHF
many | NA | TRBJ2-2 | TRBV6-5 | TGTGCCAGCAGCCCTACCAGTTTGAACACCGGGGAGCTGTTTTTT | CASSPTSLNTGELFF
few | TRBD1 | TRBJ2-5 | TRBV10-3 | TGTGCCATCAGTGTGGGAAACAGGGGGCAAGAGACCCAGTACTTC | CAISVGNRGQETQYF
many | NA | TRBJ1-5 | TRBV6-6 | TGTGCCAGCAGTTATTCCCGACAGGGCAATCAGCCCCAGCATTTT | CASSYSRQGNQPQHF
few | TRBD2 | TRBJ2-5 | TRBV5-1 | TGCGCCAGCAGCGACCGGGGCGGGGGCCAAGAGACCCAGTACTTC | CASSDRGGGQETQYF
many | TRBD1 | TRBJ2-1 | TRBV20-1 | TGCAGTGCTAGACGGGACAGGGGTTGGAATGAGCAGTTCTTC | CSARRDRGWNEQFF
many | TRBD1 | TRBJ2-6 | TRBV7-2 | TGTGCCAGCAGCTGGGACAGGGCCTCTGGGGCCAACGTCCTGACTTTC | CASSWDRASGANVLTF
NA | NA | TRBJ1-5 | TRBV9 | TGTGCCAGCAGCGTCACGTCTTCGAGCAATCAGCCCCAGCATTTT | CASSVTSSSNQPQHF
few | NA | TRBJ1-1 | TRBV7-6 | TGTGCCAGCAGCCTTTACCTGAACACTGAAGCTTTCTTT | CASSLYLNTEAFF
many | TRBD1 | TRBJ1-2 | TRBV20-1 | TGCAGTGCCCGGTGGGGACAGGGGTATGGCTACACCTTC | CSARWGQGYGYTF
many | NA | TRBJ1-1 | TRBV4-2 | TGTGCCAGCAGCCAAGGAGTGGGGGGTGAAGCTTTCTTT | CASSQGVGGEAFF
few | NA | TRBJ1-4 | TRBV5-1 | TGCGCCAGCGGAGGGGGGGCGACTAATGAAAAACTGTTTTTT | CASGGGATNEKLFF
many | NA | TRBJ1-4 | TRBV6-5 | TGTGCCAGCAGTTACGATCTTTCAACTAATGAAAAACTGTTTTTT | CASSYDLSTNEKLFF
few | TRBD2 | TRBJ2-3 | TRBV7-2 | TGTGCCAGCAGCGCGCACCCGGGACTAGCGGGGGGGCGAGATACGCAGTATTTT | CASSAHPGLAGGRDTQYF
few | TRBD2 | TRBJ2-5 | TRBV3-1 | TGTGCCAGCAGCCAAGACCCTAGCGGGAAGACCCAGTACTTC | CASSQDPSGKTQYF
few | NA | TRBJ2-3 | TRBV12-5 | TGTGCTAGTGGTTTGACCGACTGGACAGCTCGCACAGATACGCAGTATTTT | CASGLTDWTARTDTQYF
many | TRBD2 | TRBJ2-1 | TRBV4-1 | TGCGCCAGCAGCCAAGGGACTAGCGGGGGAGGCGAGCAGTTCTTC | CASSQGTSGGGEQFF
many | TRBD2 | TRBJ2-1 | TRBV29-1 | TGCAGCGCCGGGGTAGCGGGGTACAATGAGCAGTTCTTC | CSAGVAGYNEQFF
few | NA | TRBJ2-3 | TRBV5-5 | TGTGCCAGCAGCTTGGTACAGATACTAAGCACAGATACGCAGTATTTT | CASSLVQILSTDTQYF
many | TRBD2 | TRBJ2-3 | TRBV25-1 | TGTGCCAGCAGTCGGGGGCGCGCGGGGGGCGGAGATACGCAGTATTTT | CASSRGRAGGGDTQYF
few | NA | TRBJ1-6 | TRBV7-9 | TGTGCCAGCAGCTTAGTAAGGGACAATTCACCCCTCCACTTT | CASSLVRDNSPLHF
many | NA | TRBJ1-2 | TRBV4-2 | TGTGCCAGCAGCCAACAAGGATCGGCAGTCGGCTATGGCTACACCTTC | CASSQQGSAVGYGYTF
many | NA | TRBJ1-5 | TRBV19 | TGTGCCAGTAGTACGGGGTATGTCCAGCCCCAGCATTTT | CASSTGYVQPQHF
NA | NA | TRBJ1-2 | TRBV10-3 | TGTGCCATCAGTGAGTCGGAGGGTCAGGGAACCATCTATGGCTACACCTTC | CAISESEGQGTIYGYTF
many | TRBD1 | TRBJ2-1 | TRBV7-8 | TGTGCCAGCAGCTTAGAGGGACAGTACAATGAGCAGTTCTTC | CASSLEGQYNEQFF
few | TRBD1 | TRBJ1-3 | TRBV7-9 | TGTGCCAGCAGCTTCACGACAGGGTTTGGAAACACCATATATTTT | CASSFTTGFGNTIYF
many | NA | TRBJ1-2 | TRBV6-5 | TGTGCCAGCAGTTACGGTCGGGGGGCGAACTATGGCTACACCTTC | CASSYGRGANYGYTF
NA | NA | TRBJ2-1 | TRBV6-1 | TGTGCCAGCAGTGAATATACCAGGACGAGTGAGCAGTTCTTC | CASSEYTRTSEQFF